This T cell receptor (beta chain) originates from a study of beta chain features in type 1 diabetes. V was pared by 4 bases and J by 0 bases, with 5 bases of the junction left unmatched. CDR1 is SGHRS and CDR2 is YFSETQ in the germline V gene. The CDR3 loop spans 15 amino acids. Study-wide results and limits: At VDJ recombination sites, type 1 diabetes patients had fewer insertions and more deleted nucleotides. In every one of the four CD4+ subsets, TCRB CDR3s were moderately but significantly shorter in Type 1 diabetes patients.

For this clone: Its antigen is as yet unknown.

Expressed TCRB transcripts were sequenced because the entire RNA isolate underwent reverse transcription. Sequenced by immunoSEQ multiplex PCR; TCRdb stores in-frame clones only, minus some. The data hold around 53,000 clones, with 55% to 75% observed a single time. This chain joins TRBV5-1 and TRBJ2-3, with 7 bases aligning to TRBD2. Material for sequencing was stem cell memory CD4+ T cells from blood. The receptor was isolated from a woman younger than 45 with type 1 diabetes. Here the CDR3 DNA reads TGCGCCAGCAGCCTGAATAGCGGGAGCACAGATACGCAGTATTTT. Translating gives CASSLNSGSTDTQYF.